This TCR beta chain derives from a study of shared clonotypes between healthy human individuals. With 2 bases removed from V and 8 bases from J, the gap between germline ends came to 9 bases. This CDR3 is built from 12 residues. The germline CDR1 and CDR2 sequences are MGHRA and YSYEKL. Generated by immunoSEQ multiplex PCR, the TCRdb table keeps only in-frame clones and is missing some. The profile covers 1 million to 1.3 million clones, with approximately 80% appearing a single time and more than 0.55% taken by the ten largest. The sample holds a few counts of this clone. This receptor was identified in a man between 18 and 29 years old in good health. Some clones in this sample may be carry-over from other donors' samples. The sequenced sample was memory CD4+ T cells from PBMCs. The subset: CD45RA-negative fraction. The chain combines TRBV4-1 with TRBJ1-1; TRBD1 might be the D (6 bases). The CDR3 region has the DNA TGCGCCAGCAGCCAACCGGACAGAGAAGCTTTCTTT. It encodes CASSQPDREAFF.